This entry concerns a single TCR beta chain. Its antigen is as yet unknown. Germline V gene data show CDR1 as DFQATT and CDR2 as SNEGSKA (reference sequence). The CDR3 totals 13 residues. This sample was included in a study of blood T cells in healthy people across ages. Notes on the study in general: Long-lived donors had more naive CD4+ cells and higher diversity than aged donors. Diversity estimates from one million T cells were considered underestimates.

A second roughly 6 to 12 cycle PCR used barcoded and J-beta primers. Researchers report that a template-switch adaptor with 12 random nucleotides tagged each cDNA molecule. TCRdb passed the 5' RACE reads through MiXCR, listing each CDR3 protein once. The repertoire has approximately 880,000 distinct CDR3 sequences, roughly 52% of them found once; the top ten carry about an eighth. Each sample had at least 6 million PBMCs isolated. The chain uses TRBV20-1 and TRBJ2-5; D gene ambiguous. The tail of the sequence fits TRBJ2-1 better, so the J call may be wrong. The receptor comes from a man aged 25 to 40 in good health. The sample consisted of blood. CDR3 loop: CSASRQPQETQFF. CDR3 nucleotide sequence: TGCAGTGCTAGTAGGCAGCCCCAAGAGACCCAGTTCTTC.